These 9 T cell receptor beta chains share one sample of origin, sequenced in a study of cytomegalovirus exposure and HLA in healthy donors. PCR primers comprised 60 Vbeta and 13 Jbeta primers. The assay was immunoSEQ multiplex PCR, and TCRdb's table has in-frame clones only and misses some. The repertoire holds roughly 140,000 clones, about 80% seen once, with under 4.5% in the top ten. Source material: PBMCs. The receptors come from a man between 18 and 29 years old in good health and CMV-seronegative.

The CDR3 loop reads CASSHGTDQETQYF. Written as DNA, the CDR3 is TGTGCCAGCAGCCACGGGACAGATCAAGAGACCCAGTACTTC. The chain carries TRBV5-4 and TRBJ2-5; the match to TRBD1 covers 7 bases. The V gene's germline CDR1 is SGHNT and CDR2 YYREEE (reference sequence). CDR3 length: 14 amino acids. V shed 4 bases and J 2 bases; nucleotides not matched to a gene: 5.

The chain is built from TRBV10-3 and TRBJ2-2; D remains unclear. Germline CDR1 is ENHRY and CDR2 is SYGVKD. Trimming pared 7 bases from V and 1 base from J, leaving 4 bases between. The CDR3 is made up of 12 amino acids. This CDR3 is CAITGNTGELFF. The DNA of the CDR3 is TGTGCCATCACAGGGAACACCGGGGAGCTGTTTTTT.

V usage is TRBV11-3 and J usage is TRBJ2-3, with 9 bases aligning to TRBD2. V lost 1 base and J lost 6; bases outside the gene matches: 2. The CDR3 runs to 14 residues. Germline CDR1 SGHNT, CDR2 YENEEA. The CDR3 sequence: CASSLGGTSDTQYF. CDR3 bases: TGTGCCAGCAGCTTAGGGGGGACTAGCGATACGCAGTATTTT. Looking up the rest from reference TRBV11-3 and TRBJ2-3 gives the full variable domain: EAGVVQSPRYKIIEKKQPVAFWCNPISGHNTLYWYLQNLGQGPELLIRYENEEAVDDSQLPKDRFSAERLKGVDSTLKIQPAELGDSAVYLCASSLGGTSDTQYFGPGTRLTVL.

The rearrangement uses TRBV5-4 and TRBJ2-1; perhaps TRBD2 as D (6 bases). The length of the CDR3 is 12 residues. The germline V gene encodes CDR1 SGHNT and CDR2 YYREEE (reference sequence). The V and J ends lost 2 bases and 9 bases respectively, with 9 bases between them. As DNA, the CDR3 is TGTGCCAGCAGCTTACAAGCGGGTGAGCAGTTCTTC. It encodes CASSLQAGEQFF.

This sequence joins TRBV2 and TRBJ2-2, with 9 bases identical to TRBD2. The CDR3 length is 15 residues. Losses at the gene ends were 10 bases for V and 3 bases for J; bases not matched to a gene: 9. CDR1 SNHLY and CDR2 FYNNEI come from the germline V gene. CDR3 bases: TGTGCCAACTCGCATAGCGGGAGAGACACCGGGGAGCTGTTTTTT. Its translation is CANSHSGRDTGELFF.

The chain links TRBV7-6 to TRBJ2-6; the D gene is possibly TRBD2 (6 bases). This CDR3 region has 19 residues. The germline V gene encodes CDR1 SGHVS and CDR2 FNYEAQ. Trimming took 1 base from V and 0 from J, leaving 16 bases between them. In DNA form, the CDR3 reads TGTGCCAGCAGCTTAGGGCCGGGAGAGAGTGGCTCTGGGGCCAACGTCCTGACTTTC. It is translated as CASSLGPGESGSGANVLTF.

The chain uses TRBV30 and TRBJ1-5, with D hard to call. Germline CDR1 reads GTSNPN; CDR2 reads SVGIG (reference sequence). Trimming stripped 0 bases from V and 6 bases from J, with 12 bases between. There are 14 residues in the CDR3. CDR3 in amino acids: CAWSVQRVGQPQHF. The CDR3, as DNA: TGTGCCTGGAGTGTACAGAGGGTTGGTCAGCCCCAGCATTTT.

This clone was seen a few times. This sample also contains other DNA sequences that code for the same CDR3. V and J are TRBV29-1 and TRBJ1-1, with 8 bases aligning to TRBD1. The CDR3 is made up of 10 amino acids. Germline lookup yields CDR1 SQVTM and CDR2 ANQGSEA. After removal of 7 bases from V and 5 bases from J, the junction contained 0 bases not matched to a gene. The CDR3 DNA reads as TGCAGCGGGACAGGGACTGAAGCTTTCTTT. This encodes CSGTGTEAFF.

The chain employs TRBV28 and TRBJ2-7, with TRBD1 matching 9 bases. V lost 6 bases to trimming and J lost 3 bases; unmatched junction nucleotides: 12. The CDR3 consists of 16 residues. From germline, CDR1 is MDHEN and CDR2 SYDVKM. The CDR3 coding sequence is TGTGCCAGCAGCTCTCCTAACAGGGGGCCGGGCTACGAGCAGTACTTC. Protein: CASSSPNRGPGYEQYF.